One and the same sample provided the 20 T cell receptor beta chains below, sequenced in a study of CD8 T cells in Susac syndrome. RNA totalling roughly 0.45 to 1 ug underwent reverse transcription with random hexamers. TCRdb re-analysed the immunoSEQ multiplex PCR reads in MiXCR, keeping a single row per CDR3 protein. The table has 90,000 to 150,000 distinct CDR3 sequences, 94% seen once. The sequencing sample was made of CD4+ T cells from PBMCs. The receptors derive from a human donor in good health.

This chain joins TRBV7-2 and TRBJ2-7, with D possibly TRBD2 on 6 matching bases. Deletions cut 1 base from V and 7 bases from J, with 17 bases between. The CDR3 totals 15 residues. The V gene's germline CDR1 is SGHTA and CDR2 FQGNSA. CDR3 region: CASSLGPGPDYEQYF. In DNA, the CDR3 is TGTGCCAGCAGCTTAGGGCCGGGCCCGGACTATGAGCAGTACTTC.

The rearrangement joins TRBV6-2 or TRBV6-3 to TRBJ2-7; 9 bases agree with TRBD2. The CDR3 runs 13 residues. The V segment lost 10 bases and the J segment 7 bases; nucleotides outside the gene matches: 11. Germline CDR1 MNHEY, CDR2 SVGEGT. The DNA for the CDR3 is TGTGCCACACGGCGGGAGGGCCTGGAAGAGCAGTACTTC. It translates to CATRREGLEEQYF.

The CDR3 DNA reads TGTGCCAGCAGCCGGCCAAGGGGATTGCAGTACTTC. Translated, it gives CASSRPRGLQYF. The V call is TRBV3-1, the J call TRBJ2-7; possible D gene TRBD1, 5 bases. The CDR3 is made up of 12 amino acids. From germline, CDR1 is LGHDT and CDR2 YNNKEL (reference sequence). V lost 4 bases to trimming and J lost 9 bases, with 13 bases between them.

The J gene is TRBJ2-7, the V gene TRBV6-5; 9 bases are shared with TRBD2. The CDR3 has 16 residues. V shed 0 bases and J 4 bases; nucleotides not matched to a gene: 7. From germline, CDR1 is MNHEY and CDR2 SVGAGI. CDR3 DNA: TGTGCCAGCAGTTACTCTACCGTGACTAGCGGATACGAGCAGTACTTC. Protein: CASSYSTVTSGYEQYF.

This chain links TRBV6-5 with TRBJ2-2; no reliable D call. In germline, CDR1 is MNHEY, CDR2 SVGAGI. The CDR3 covers 12 residues. The germline V and J ends were trimmed by 6 bases and 1 base, with 3 bases remaining between them. The CDR3 here is CASRRNTGELFF. Written as DNA, the CDR3 is TGTGCCAGCAGGCGGAACACCGGGGAGCTGTTTTTT.

CDR3 DNA sequence: TGTGCCAGCGATACCGACCCAGCGGATGAAAAACTGTTTTTT. Translation gives CASDTDPADEKLFF. The rearrangement uses TRBV6-6 and TRBJ1-4; D unclear. The CDR3 sequence is 14 residues long. The V and J ends lost 8 bases and 6 bases respectively, with 16 bases between them. The germline CDR1 and CDR2 sequences are MNHNY and SVGAGI (reference sequence).

The rearrangement links TRBV12-3 or TRBV12-4 to TRBJ2-1, with D maybe TRBD2 (5 bases). The CDR3 length is 14 residues. Trimming cost V 2 bases and J 7 bases, with 12 bases left between them. This chain's CDR3 is CASSLSTTLNEQFF. In DNA form, the CDR3 reads TGTGCCAGCAGTTTATCGACTACCCTAAATGAGCAGTTCTTC.

V usage is TRBV13 and J usage is TRBJ2-2; TRBD2 matches at 7 bases. J was trimmed by 0 bases and V by 0 bases; bases with no gene match: 7. The CDR3 consists of 18 residues. CDR1 and CDR2 (germline): PRHDT, FYEKMQ (reference sequence). The CDR3 region is CASSLGTGRASNTGELFF. As DNA, the CDR3 is TGTGCCAGCAGCTTAGGAACGGGGAGGGCTTCGAACACCGGGGAGCTGTTTTTT.

This chain joins TRBV11-2 and TRBJ2-1; D remains ambiguous. There are 13 residues in the CDR3. Germline V gives CDR1 SGHAT, CDR2 FQNNGV. Deletions cut 7 bases from V and 5 bases from J, with 12 bases between. CDR3 protein: CASTSNFNNEQFF. The CDR3 region has the DNA TGTGCCAGCACGTCCAATTTTAACAATGAGCAGTTCTTC.

The rearrangement joins TRBV20-1 to TRBJ1-3; TRBD1 is a possible D gene (6 bases). CDR3 length equals 14 residues. Looked up from germline, CDR1 is DFQATT and CDR2 is SNEGSKA (reference sequence). Trimming shortened V by 3 bases and J by 4 bases, and 13 bases separated the two germline ends. The CDR3 DNA sequence: TGCAGTGCTAGTCTGGGGGCGCGCGGAAACACCATATATTTT. Its translation is CSASLGARGNTIYF.

The chain uses TRBV9 and TRBJ2-6; D unresolved. V lost 2 bases to trimming and J lost 4 bases, with 16 bases between them. The germline V gene encodes CDR1 SGDLS and CDR2 YYNGEE. The CDR3 totals 17 residues. The CDR3 sequence: CASSVGYLSSGANVLTF. Written as DNA, the CDR3 is TGTGCCAGCAGCGTTGGCTATTTAAGCTCCGGGGCCAACGTCCTGACTTTC.

The genes are TRBV18 and TRBJ2-5; the D gene is possibly TRBD2 (5 bases). With 1 base removed from V and 1 base from J, the gap between germline ends came to 10 bases. CDR3 length equals 15 residues. Per germline, CDR1 KGHSH and CDR2 LQKENI. Here the CDR3 DNA reads TGTGCCAGCTCACCACAACCCCGGGGCCAAGAGACCCAGTACTTC. Its translation is CASSPQPRGQETQYF.

CDR3 loop: CASSFTSEQYF. The CDR3 nucleotides are TGTGCCAGCAGCTTCACAAGCGAGCAGTACTTC. This chain joins TRBV7-8 and TRBJ2-7; no clear D. Germline V gives CDR1 SGHVS, CDR2 FQNEAQ. The CDR3 length is 11 residues. The V end lost 3 bases, the J end lost 6 bases, and 6 bases lay between the germline ends.

This clonotype was recorded once. The gene calls are TRBV6-2 or TRBV6-3 and TRBJ2-1; D call uncertain. The CDR3 is made up of 15 amino acids. Trimming stripped 2 bases from V and 0 bases from J, with 8 bases between. Per germline, CDR1 MNHEY and CDR2 SVGEGT. CDR3 bases: TGTGCCAGCAGTTACCCCCATAGCTCCTACAATGAGCAGTTCTTC. Protein product: CASSYPHSSYNEQFF.

The CDR3 DNA is TGTGCCAGTAGGCCCGCGACAGGGGCTATCTCTGGGGCCAACGTCCTGACTTTC. Its translation is CASRPATGAISGANVLTF. The chain is built from TRBV19 and TRBJ2-6; 8 bases match TRBD1. This CDR3 spans 18 amino acids. The germline V gene encodes CDR1 LNHDA and CDR2 SQIVND (reference sequence). J was trimmed by 0 bases and V by 6 bases; bases with no gene match: 10.

The chain uses TRBV2 and TRBJ2-7; weak D call: TRBD1 (5 bases). This CDR3 is 13 amino acids long. Trimming took 3 bases from V and 3 from J, leaving 9 bases between them. In germline, CDR1 is SNHLY, CDR2 FYNNEI. CDR3 nucleotide sequence: TGTGCCAGCAGTGATGGGGCACTCTACGAGCAGTACTTC. This sequence encodes CASSDGALYEQYF.

The chain links TRBV3-1 to TRBJ2-7; TRBD2 matches 11 bases. Germline V gene lookup returns CDR1 LGHDT and CDR2 YNNKEL (reference sequence). The V and J ends lost 3 bases and 4 bases, in that order; junction bases with no gene match: 2. This CDR3 has 14 residues. CDR3 sequence reads: CASSHGTSGYEQYF. The CDR3 bases are TGTGCCAGCAGCCACGGGACTAGCGGTTACGAGCAGTACTTC.

The CDR3 DNA follows: TGCGCCAGTGTAGCGGGGAGCGACACCGGGGAGCTGTTTTTT. This gives the protein CASVAGSDTGELFF. V and J are TRBV5-1 and TRBJ2-2; the match to TRBD2 covers 8 bases. The V and J ends lost 8 bases and 3 bases, in that order; junction bases with no gene match: 6. Looked up from germline, CDR1 is SGHRS and CDR2 is YFSETQ. The CDR3 is made up of 14 amino acids.

The gene calls are TRBV7-2 and TRBJ2-3; D is tentatively TRBD1 or TRBD2 (5 bases each). This CDR3 contains 15 residues. The V gene's germline CDR1 is SGHTA and CDR2 FQGNSA. V was cut by 6 bases and J by 2 bases, with 15 bases left in between. This CDR3 is CASRPPGAATDTQYF. CDR3 DNA sequence: TGTGCCAGCAGGCCTCCCGGGGCCGCCACAGATACGCAGTATTTT.

The gene calls are TRBV5-1 and TRBJ2-5, with TRBD2 matching over 10 bases. Unmatched junction bases numbered 4, after V lost 0 bases and J lost 2 bases. Germline CDR1 reads SGHRS; CDR2 reads YFSETQ. The CDR3 is made up of 16 amino acids. CDR3 coding DNA: TGCGCCAGCAGCTTGGCGGCTAGCGGGAGTCAAGAGACCCAGTACTTC. Amino acids: CASSLAASGSQETQYF.